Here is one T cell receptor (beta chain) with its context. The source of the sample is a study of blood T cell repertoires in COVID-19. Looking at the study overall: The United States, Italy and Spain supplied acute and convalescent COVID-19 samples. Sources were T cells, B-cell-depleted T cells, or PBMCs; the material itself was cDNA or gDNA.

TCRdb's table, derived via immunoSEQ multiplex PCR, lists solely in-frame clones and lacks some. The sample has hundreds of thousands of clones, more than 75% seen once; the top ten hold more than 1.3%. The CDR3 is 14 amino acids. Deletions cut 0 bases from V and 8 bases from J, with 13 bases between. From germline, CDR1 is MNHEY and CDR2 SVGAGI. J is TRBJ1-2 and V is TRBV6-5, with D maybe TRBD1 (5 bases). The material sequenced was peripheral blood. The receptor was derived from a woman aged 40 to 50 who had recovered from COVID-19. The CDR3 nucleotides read TGTGCCAGCAGTTACTCGCCAGGGAGGGCCGGCTACACCTTC. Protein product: CASSYSPGRAGYTF.